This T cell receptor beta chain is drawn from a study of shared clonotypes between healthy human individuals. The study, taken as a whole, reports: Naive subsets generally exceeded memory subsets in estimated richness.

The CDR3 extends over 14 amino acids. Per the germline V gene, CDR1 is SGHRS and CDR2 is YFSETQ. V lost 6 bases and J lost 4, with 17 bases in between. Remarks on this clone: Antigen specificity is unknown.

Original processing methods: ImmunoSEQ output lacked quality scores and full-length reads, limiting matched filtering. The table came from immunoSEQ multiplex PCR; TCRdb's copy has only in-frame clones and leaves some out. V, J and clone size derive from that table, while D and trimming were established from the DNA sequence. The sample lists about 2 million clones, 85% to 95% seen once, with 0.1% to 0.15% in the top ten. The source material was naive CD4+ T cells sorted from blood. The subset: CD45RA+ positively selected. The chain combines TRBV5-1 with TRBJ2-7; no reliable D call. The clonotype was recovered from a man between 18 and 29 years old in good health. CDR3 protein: CASTEAPGSYEQYF. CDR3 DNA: TGCGCCAGCACCGAAGCCCCAGGAAGTTACGAGCAGTACTTC. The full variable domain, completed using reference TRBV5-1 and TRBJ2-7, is KAGVTQTPRYLIKTRGQQVTLSCSPISGHRSVSWYQQTPGQGLQFLFEYFSETQRNKGNFPGRFSGRQFSNSRSEMNVSTLELGDSALYLCASTEAPGSYEQYFGPGTRLTVT.